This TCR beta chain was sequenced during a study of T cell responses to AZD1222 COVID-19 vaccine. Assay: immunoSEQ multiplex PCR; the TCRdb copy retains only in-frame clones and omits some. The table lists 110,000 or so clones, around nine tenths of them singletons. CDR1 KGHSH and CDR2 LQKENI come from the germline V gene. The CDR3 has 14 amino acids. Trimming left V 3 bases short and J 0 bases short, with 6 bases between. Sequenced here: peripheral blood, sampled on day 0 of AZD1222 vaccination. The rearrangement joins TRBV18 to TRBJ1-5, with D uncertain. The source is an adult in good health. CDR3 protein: CASSPRDSNQPQHF. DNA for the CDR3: TGTGCCAGCTCACCCCGGGATAGCAATCAGCCCCAGCATTTT.